These 8 T cell receptor beta chains came from one sample sequenced in a study of CD8 T cells in Susac syndrome. After extraction with the RNeasy kit, roughly 0.5 to 1 ug of the RNA was reverse transcribed using random hexamers. One entry per CDR3 protein results from TCRdb running MiXCR on the immunoSEQ multiplex PCR reads. The top ten hold 0.08% to 0.11% of the sample, which has around 200,000 distinct CDR3 sequences, around 95% seen once. Sequences were obtained from CD4+ T cells from PBMCs. The receptors were gathered from a human donor in good health.

This chain connects TRBV7-9 to TRBJ2-2, with 9 bases matching TRBD1. The CDR3 length is 15 residues. J lost 1 base, V lost 9 bases, and 6 bases had no gene match. Per the germline V gene, CDR1 is SEHNR and CDR2 is FQNEAQ (reference sequence). The chain's CDR3 is CASTPGQGNTGELFF. The CDR3 DNA follows: TGTGCCAGTACCCCGGGACAGGGGAACACCGGGGAGCTGTTTTTT. Supplemented by reference TRBV7-9 and TRBJ2-2, the full variable domain reads DTGVSQNPRHKITKRGQNVTFRCDPISEHNRLYWYRQTLGQGPEFLTYFQNEAQLEKSRLLSDRFSAERPKGSFSTLEIQRTEQGDSAMYLCASTPGQGNTGELFFGEGSRLTVL.

The chain carries TRBV20-1 and TRBJ2-3; 8 nucleotides align to TRBD2. The CDR3 extends over 14 amino acids. Germline CDR1 and CDR2: DFQATT and SNEGSKA (reference sequence). V was clipped by 5 bases and J by 6 bases; unmatched bases: 10. CDR3 in DNA: TGCAGTGCTGCCTTCCGGGAGGGGAGGGATACGCAGTATTTT. Protein product: CSAAFREGRDTQYF.

This clonotype was seen a few times. This chain joins TRBV6-1 and TRBJ2-2; D call uncertain. This CDR3 has 14 amino acids. CDR1 and CDR2 from the germline V gene are MNHNS and SASEGT. V gave up 6 bases and J gave up 4 bases, with 12 bases separating them. In DNA, the CDR3 is TGTGCCAGCAGCCACAGACTTACCACCGGGGAGCTGTTTTTT. Translation gives CASSHRLTTGELFF.

V and J are TRBV29-1 and TRBJ1-2, with D uncertain. The CDR3 extends over 11 amino acids. Germline V lookup: CDR1 SQVTM, CDR2 ANQGSEA. V was shortened by 4 bases and J by 4 bases, with 7 bases between the two germline ends. The CDR3 DNA follows: TGCAGCGTTGTTCGAGGCTATGGCTACACCTTC. Translation gives CSVVRGYGYTF.

The rearrangement links TRBV29-1 to TRBJ1-2; D might be TRBD1 (5 bases). This CDR3 is built from 14 residues. Trimming left V 1 base short and J 5 bases short, with 14 bases between. Germline V gene lookup returns CDR1 SQVTM and CDR2 ANQGSEA. CDR3 sequence: CSVEGGGHGYGYTF. The CDR3 nucleotides read TGCAGCGTTGAAGGTGGTGGACATGGTTATGGCTACACCTTC.

V gene TRBV9 combines with J gene TRBJ2-5, with a possible D match to TRBD2 (7 bases). The CDR3 has 12 residues. V lost 7 bases to trimming and J lost 5 bases, with 12 bases between them. Germline V gives CDR1 SGDLS, CDR2 YYNGEE. Written as DNA, the CDR3 is TGTGCCAGCGGGGGGGCCTCGGAGACCCAGTACTTC. Amino acids: CASGGASETQYF. Combining the CDR3 with reference TRBV9 and TRBJ2-5 gives the whole variable domain DSGVTQTPKHLITATGQRVTLRCSPRSGDLSVYWYQQSLDQGLQFLIQYYNGEERAKGNILERFSAQQFPDLHSELNLSSLELGDSALYFCASGGASETQYFGPGTRLLVL.

The chain joins TRBV27 to TRBJ2-5; D unclear. This CDR3 region has 12 residues. Germline V gives CDR1 MNHEY, CDR2 SMNVEV (reference sequence). Trimming stripped 4 bases from V and 3 bases from J, with 6 bases between. CDR3 protein: CASSSKEETQYF. In DNA, the CDR3 is TGTGCCAGCAGTTCAAAAGAAGAGACCCAGTACTTC.

This chain links TRBV5-4 with TRBJ1-2, with D hard to call. The germline gives CDR1 SGHNT, CDR2 YYREEE (reference sequence). V lost 0 bases, J lost 7 bases, and 7 bases lay in between. There are 12 residues in the CDR3. The CDR3: CASSLDESGYTF. CDR3 DNA sequence: TGTGCCAGCAGCTTGGACGAGAGTGGCTACACCTTC.